What follows are 6 T cell receptor beta chains derived from one specimen sequenced in a study of blood T cell repertoires in COVID-19. Only in-frame clones appear in the TCRdb table, and some are missing; sequencing was by immunoSEQ multiplex PCR. The sample has approximately 310,000 clones, roughly 85% seen once. The specimen sequenced was PBMCs or T cells enriched from blood (not recorded which). These receptors all come from a woman aged 25 to 45 who had been exposed to COVID-19.

The chain combines TRBV28 with TRBJ2-1; 8 bases are shared with TRBD1. V was pared by 3 bases and J by 10 bases, with 11 bases of the junction left unmatched. This CDR3 has 15 residues. Germline V gives CDR1 MDHEN, CDR2 SYDVKM. The CDR3 DNA reads TGTGCCAGCAGTTTCGTAACAGGGGGAGGAGGGGAGCAGTTCTTC. Translation gives CASSFVTGGGGEQFF. Full variable domain (rest looked up from reference TRBV28 and TRBJ2-1): DVKVTQSSRYLVKRTGEKVFLECVQDMDHENMFWYRQDPGLGLRLIYFSYDVKMKEKGDIPEGYSVSREKKERFSLILESASTNQTSMYLCASSFVTGGGGEQFFGPGTRLTVL.

The rearrangement uses TRBV12-3 or TRBV12-4 and TRBJ2-7, with 11 bases fitting TRBD1. V dropped 4 bases and J dropped 5; count of bases not matched to a gene: 1. The CDR3 loop spans 13 amino acids. The CDR3 nucleotides read TGTGCCAGCAGTTGGGACAGGGGGAACGAGCAGTACTTC. It encodes CASSWDRGNEQYF.

The chain joins TRBV4-1 to TRBJ2-5; 11 nucleotides align to TRBD2. Per the germline V gene, CDR1 is MGHRA and CDR2 is YSYEKL. After removal of 0 bases from V and 4 bases from J, the junction contained 7 bases not matched to a gene. This CDR3 has 17 residues. CDR3 region: CASSQDLAGGRRETQYF. For the CDR3, the DNA is TGCGCCAGCAGCCAAGATCTAGCGGGAGGAAGAAGAGAGACCCAGTACTTC.

The chain is built from TRBV7-3 and TRBJ2-3; D is unclear. V was trimmed by 4 bases and J by 6 bases, leaving 11 bases between them. The CDR3 has 13 residues. Germline values: CDR1 SGHTA, CDR2 FQGTGA. Here the CDR3 reads CASSSNQADTQYF. The CDR3 nucleotides read TGTGCCAGCAGCTCAAACCAGGCGGATACGCAGTATTTT.

This sequence joins TRBV7-9 and TRBJ2-1; 8 nucleotides agree with TRBD2. J was trimmed by 5 bases and V by 2 bases; bases with no gene match: 5. Per germline, CDR1 SEHNR and CDR2 FQNEAQ (reference sequence). The CDR3 has 15 residues. The CDR3 DNA follows: TGTGCCAGCAGCTTAACAGCGGGGGAGAACAATGAGCAGTTCTTC. It specifies CASSLTAGENNEQFF. The full variable domain, its missing parts supplied by reference TRBV7-9 and TRBJ2-1, is DTGVSQNPRHKITKRGQNVTFRCDPISEHNRLYWYRQTLGQGPEFLTYFQNEAQLEKSRLLSDRFSAERPKGSFSTLEIQRTEQGDSAMYLCASSLTAGENNEQFFGPGTRLTVL.

The V and J genes are TRBV30 and TRBJ1-4; D is undetermined. The CDR3 sequence is 14 residues long. V gave up 1 base and J gave up 7 bases, with 13 bases separating them. CDR1 GTSNPN and CDR2 SVGIG come from the germline V gene (reference sequence). The CDR3 region is CAWSALRRAEKLFF. Here the CDR3 DNA reads TGTGCCTGGAGTGCACTAAGGAGGGCTGAAAAACTGTTTTTT.